The entry below describes one T cell receptor beta chain. The CDR3 end falls 3 residues outside the read, so it is completed with the germline J gene. The CDR3 covers 14 residues. V gave up 5 bases and J gave up 0 bases, with 11 bases separating them. Germline V gives CDR1 SGHTA, CDR2 FQGNSA. The sample is drawn from a study of T cells in women clearing cervical HPV infection. Study at large: Controls gave blood once infection was undetectable; cases at lesion identification. Cases' blood sampling followed lesion detection by median around 23 weeks (90 to 200). With HLA typing for only a few women, HLA confounding remains possible.

TCRdb's copy holds only in-frame clones and misses some; the assay was immunoSEQ multiplex PCR. Across some 39,000 clones, the top ten clones capture roughly 3.5% of the sample. Prevalent HPV16 infections were excluded; only incident single HPV16 infections included. The gene calls are TRBV7-2 and TRBJ2-7; D possibly corresponds to TRBD1 (6 bases). The sequenced material came from blood buffy coat. The sequence derives from a woman between 18 and 70 years old with a cervical HPV16 infection that either progressed to CIN3+ or cleared (not recorded which). The CDR3 reads CASSRDRSSYEQYF. The DNA read from the CDR3 is TGTGCCAGCAGCCGTGACAGGAGCTCCTACGAG.